Each of the 14 T cell receptor beta chains below was sequenced from the same sample in a study of T cell responses to AZD1222 COVID-19 vaccine. Repertoires were generated with immunoSEQ multiplex PCR, while TCRdb's copy carries only in-frame clones and drops some. This table holds some 150,000 clones, about 92% found once. Source: peripheral blood, taken on day 0 of AZD1222 vaccination. The source of these receptors is an adult in good health.

This chain joins TRBV4-1 and TRBJ1-1; 12 bases agree with TRBD1. With V trimmed by 6 bases and J by 3 bases, 11 bases remained unmatched. Germline V gives CDR1 MGHRA, CDR2 YSYEKL. The CDR3 has 17 amino acids. CDR3 sequence reads: CASRQGQGARRDTEAFF. The CDR3 region has the DNA TGCGCCAGCAGACAGGGACAGGGGGCCCGGCGGGACACTGAAGCTTTCTTT.

The CDR3 region is CASSLTSGGGSNEQFF. DNA of the CDR3: TGTGCCAGCAGCCTAACTAGCGGGGGGGGTTCTAATGAGCAGTTCTTC. V is TRBV7-2 and J is TRBJ2-1, with 13 bases fitting TRBD2. Germline CDR1 and CDR2: SGHTA and FQGNSA. The CDR3 runs to 16 residues. V shed 5 bases, J shed 7 bases, and the junction held 8 bases outside the gene matches.

The chain recombines TRBV7-2 with TRBJ1-5; TRBD1 is a possible D gene (5 bases). This CDR3 is built from 17 residues. In germline, CDR1 is SGHTA, CDR2 FQGNSA. V lost 1 base and J lost 1, with 14 bases in between. The CDR3 DNA follows: TGTGCCAGCAGCTTAGATTTGGGGGGAAGGAGCAATCAGCCCCAGCATTTT. The encoded protein is CASSLDLGGRSNQPQHF.

This clone is labeled as medium-sized. The genes are TRBV11-1 and TRBJ1-3; D is unresolved. Deletions cut 3 bases from V and 0 bases from J, with 6 bases between. Germline loops: CDR1 SGHAT, CDR2 FQDESV (reference sequence). CDR3 length: 14 residues. The DNA for the CDR3 is TGTGCCAGCAGCTTGACACTCTCTGGAAACACCATATATTTT. This translates into CASSLTLSGNTIYF.

The sample holds one count of this clone. The gene calls are TRBV6-6 and TRBJ1-3; 9 nucleotides match TRBD1. Germline loops: CDR1 MNHNY, CDR2 SVGAGI (reference sequence). With 2 bases clipped from V and 2 bases from J, the junction kept 4 bases outside the gene matches. CDR3 size: 16 residues. Here the CDR3 reads CASSYLTGGTGNTIYF. In DNA, the CDR3 is TGTGCCAGCAGTTACCTTACAGGGGGCACTGGAAACACCATATATTTT.

This CDR3 is CASSEWRGPQHF. The CDR3 bases are TGTGCCAGCAGTGAATGGAGGGGACCCCAGCATTTT. The chain employs TRBV2 and TRBJ1-5, with D possibly TRBD1 on 5 matching bases. Per the germline V gene, CDR1 is SNHLY and CDR2 is FYNNEI. This CDR3 is built from 12 residues. The V end was cut by 2 bases, the J end by 10 bases, with 9 bases between.

For the CDR3, the DNA is TGTGCCAGTAGTATAGAGCCGGGGGCGAGGGGGCAGCCCCAGCATTTT. The encoded protein is CASSIEPGARGQPQHF. J is TRBJ1-5 and V is TRBV19, with D perhaps matching TRBD1 (6 bases). The CDR3 extends over 16 amino acids. Germline lookup yields CDR1 LNHDA and CDR2 SQIVND (reference sequence). Trimming left V 0 bases short and J 7 bases short, with 16 bases between. The full variable domain, completed using reference TRBV19 and TRBJ1-5, is DGGITQSPKYLFRKEGQNVTLSCEQNLNHDAMYWYRQDPGQGLRLIYYSQIVNDFQKGDIAEGYSVSREKKESFPLTVTSAQKNPTAFYLCASSIEPGARGQPQHFGDGTRLSIL.

The genes are TRBV11-2 and TRBJ2-2; the D is unclear. Trimming removed 2 bases from V and 3 bases from J, with 7 bases in between. The CDR3 has 14 residues. Germline CDR1 and CDR2: SGHAT and FQNNGV. The CDR3 region is CASSLLLYTGELFF. The CDR3 nucleotides are TGTGCCAGCAGCTTATTACTCTACACCGGGGAGCTGTTTTTT. The whole variable domain, filled in from reference TRBV11-2 and TRBJ2-2, reads EAGVAQSPRYKIIEKRQSVAFWCNPISGHATLYWYQQILGQGPKLLIQFQNNGVVDDSQLPKDRFSAERLKGVDSTLKIQPAKLEDSAVYLCASSLLLYTGELFFGEGSRLTVL.

The rearrangement links TRBV18 to TRBJ1-4; D remains unclear. Per germline, CDR1 KGHSH and CDR2 LQKENI. This CDR3 region has 11 residues. V was cut by 4 bases and J by 8 bases, with 5 bases left in between. Here the CDR3 reads CASSLQEKLFF. The CDR3, as DNA: TGTGCCAGCTCACTTCAGGAAAAACTGTTTTTT.

This chain connects TRBV7-3 to TRBJ1-4; TRBD1 matches at 10 bases. The CDR3 has 18 amino acids. Per germline, CDR1 SGHTA and CDR2 FQGTGA. J lost 0 bases, V lost 5 bases, and 9 bases had no gene match. CDR3 amino acids: CASSRVPGQGTTNEKLFF. In DNA, the CDR3 is TGTGCCAGCAGCCGCGTCCCGGGACAGGGGACAACTAATGAAAAACTGTTTTTT.

The CDR3 region is CASSLRGAIDGNTIYF. CDR3 DNA sequence: TGTGCCAGCTCACTACGCGGGGCCATTGATGGAAACACCATATATTTT. The chain is built from TRBV18 and TRBJ1-3, with D maybe TRBD1 (5 bases). Germline CDR1 is KGHSH and CDR2 is LQKENI. Deletions cut 4 bases from V and 3 bases from J, with 16 bases between. There are 16 residues in the CDR3.

V gene TRBV7-9 combines with J gene TRBJ1-5; D unresolved. Germline-derived CDR1 and CDR2 are SEHNR and FQNEAQ (reference sequence). Between the trimmed V and J ends, which lost 6 bases and 2 bases, there was a span of 5 bases. CDR3 size: 12 residues. CDR3 region: CASREGNQPQHF. In DNA form, the CDR3 reads TGTGCCAGCAGGGAAGGCAATCAGCCCCAGCATTTT.

This chain uses TRBV5-8 with TRBJ1-5, with 8 bases lining up with TRBD1. Germline CDR1 is SGHTS and CDR2 is YDEGEE. CDR3 length: 16 amino acids. The junction had 7 bases not matched to a gene; V was cut back by 1 base and J by 4 bases. CDR3 region: CASSLSDRGFNQPQHF. The DNA for the CDR3 is TGTGCCAGCAGCTTGTCCGACAGGGGCTTTAATCAGCCCCAGCATTTT.

This chain connects TRBV4-1 to TRBJ1-2; no clear D gene. Per the germline V gene, CDR1 is MGHRA and CDR2 is YSYEKL. There are 15 residues in the CDR3. V lost 5 bases, J lost 7 bases, and 20 bases lay in between. The chain's CDR3 is CASSKLEIGPGGYTF. As DNA, the CDR3 is TGCGCCAGCAGCAAACTGGAAATCGGGCCTGGTGGCTACACCTTC.